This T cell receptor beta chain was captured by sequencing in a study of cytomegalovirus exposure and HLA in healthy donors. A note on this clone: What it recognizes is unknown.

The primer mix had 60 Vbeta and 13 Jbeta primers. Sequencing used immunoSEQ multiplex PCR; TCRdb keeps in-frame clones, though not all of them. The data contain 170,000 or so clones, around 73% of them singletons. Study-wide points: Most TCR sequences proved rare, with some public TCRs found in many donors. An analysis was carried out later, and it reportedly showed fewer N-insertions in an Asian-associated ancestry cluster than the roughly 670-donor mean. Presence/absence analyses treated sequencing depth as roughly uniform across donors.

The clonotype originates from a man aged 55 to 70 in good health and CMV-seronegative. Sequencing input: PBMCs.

This CDR3 reads CASSLDPGYSGELFF. The CDR3 DNA reads as TGCGCCAGCAGCTTGGACCCAGGTTATTCCGGGGAGCTGTTTTTT. The chain combines TRBV5-1 with TRBJ2-2; no firm D call. The germline V and J ends were trimmed by 0 bases and 6 bases, with 12 bases remaining between them. CDR1 and CDR2 (germline): SGHRS, YFSETQ. The CDR3 extends over 15 amino acids.